The 21 T cell receptor beta chains given below trace back to one sample, sequenced in a study of control samples from healthy donors and cancer patients (dated by TCRdb to 2020 to 2022). Library generation was performed with the immunoSEQ multiplex PCR assay. TCRdb provides this immuneACCESS table in a form limited to in-frame rearrangements. Some clones are lacking; in checked studies, under half of them reflect an unresolved V gene, and why the rest are absent is not known. In this sample the table shows 98,000 or so clones, around 89% of which occur a single time. The ten largest make up approximately 15% of the sample. Sequencing used blood. Receptors were obtained from a woman between 70 and 85 years old in good health.

The CDR3 nucleotides read TGTGCCAGTAGTATAGAGGGTAGCGGGAGTCCCAAAAACATTCAGTACTTC. Protein sequence: CASSIEGSGSPKNIQYF. The chain combines TRBV19 with TRBJ2-4, with 9 bases lining up with TRBD2. The germline gives CDR1 LNHDA, CDR2 SQIVND (reference sequence). With 0 bases clipped from V and 2 bases from J, the junction kept 5 bases outside the gene matches. There are 17 residues in the CDR3.

The V and J genes are TRBV25-1 and TRBJ1-1; 9 bases agree with TRBD1. CDR1 and CDR2 (germline): MGHDK, SYGVNS. The CDR3 is 14 amino acids. The trim removed 6 bases at V and 1 base at J, leaving 3 bases unmatched. The CDR3 loop is CASRGTGKNTEAFF. The CDR3 DNA is TGTGCCAGCAGGGGGACAGGGAAGAACACTGAAGCTTTCTTT.

This clone was seen a handful of times. This rearrangement joins TRBV4-3 to TRBJ2-1, with 8 bases aligning to TRBD2. J gave up 8 bases and V 3 bases, and 3 bases lay outside the gene matches. The germline gives CDR1 LGHNA, CDR2 YSLEER. This CDR3 is built from 13 residues. The CDR3 reads CASSQGLVDEQFF. CDR3 DNA: TGCGCCAGCAGCCAGGGACTAGTGGATGAGCAGTTCTTC.

This chain joins TRBV5-1 and TRBJ1-4, with D perhaps matching TRBD1 (5 bases). In germline, CDR1 is SGHRS, CDR2 YFSETQ. This CDR3 is 16 amino acids long. Trimming removed 4 bases from V and 0 bases from J, with 13 bases in between. The DNA for the CDR3 is TGCGCCAGCAGCCCGGGGACGGGATCAACTAATGAAAAACTGTTTTTT. It is translated as CASSPGTGSTNEKLFF. Filled out from reference TRBV5-1 and TRBJ1-4, the complete variable domain reads KAGVTQTPRYLIKTRGQQVTLSCSPISGHRSVSWYQQTPGQGLQFLFEYFSETQRNKGNFPGRFSGRQFSNSRSEMNVSTLELGDSALYLCASSPGTGSTNEKLFFGSGTQLSVL.

This rearrangement joins TRBV5-1 to TRBJ2-3; D is ambiguous. The CDR3 consists of 12 residues. With 0 bases removed from V and 4 bases from J, the gap between germline ends came to 3 bases. CDR1 SGHRS and CDR2 YFSETQ come from the germline V gene. The CDR3 loop is CASSLGSDTQYF. DNA for the CDR3: TGCGCCAGCAGCTTGGGATCAGATACGCAGTATTTT.

Here the CDR3 DNA reads TGTGCCAGCAGTGACTCGGGGACAGGCAACGCGGGTGGCTACACCTTC. It specifies CASSDSGTGNAGGYTF. The chain recombines TRBV6-4 with TRBJ1-2, with 8 bases identical to TRBD1. The CDR3 runs 16 residues. Trimming at V came to 0 bases and at J to 7 bases, leaving 10 bases not matched to a gene. CDR1 MRHNA and CDR2 SNTAGT come from the germline V gene.

This clone was counted between two and nine times. The chain has TRBV5-4 and TRBJ1-1; D gene unclear. Trimming left V 0 bases short and J 1 base short, with 7 bases between. CDR3 length: 14 amino acids. Germline-derived CDR1 and CDR2 are SGHNT and YYREEE (reference sequence). In DNA, the CDR3 is TGTGCCAGCAGCTTGGCCGGGCAGAACACTGAAGCTTTCTTT. It yields the protein CASSLAGQNTEAFF.

This clone is a singleton in its sample. J is TRBJ1-1 and V is TRBV5-1; D is ambiguous. The germline V gene encodes CDR1 SGHRS and CDR2 YFSETQ. Trimming left V 3 bases short and J 5 bases short, with 11 bases between. The CDR3 is 13 amino acids. The CDR3 spells CASSYKVDTEAFF. The CDR3 nucleotides are TGCGCCAGCAGCTACAAAGTGGATACTGAAGCTTTCTTT.

This clone was counted a few times. The chain combines TRBV19 with TRBJ1-2, with D unclear. V was pared by 6 bases and J by 1 base, with 15 bases between. CDR3 length: 15 residues. Germline CDR1 and CDR2: LNHDA and SQIVND (reference sequence). For the CDR3, the DNA is TGTGCCAGTAGCCAAAAAAGTCATGTTAACTATGGCTACACCTTC. The encoded protein is CASSQKSHVNYGYTF. Based on the CDR3 plus reference TRBV19 and TRBJ1-2, the full variable domain is DGGITQSPKYLFRKEGQNVTLSCEQNLNHDAMYWYRQDPGQGLRLIYYSQIVNDFQKGDIAEGYSVSREKKESFPLTVTSAQKNPTAFYLCASSQKSHVNYGYTFGSGTRLTVV.

This chain joins TRBV6-5 and TRBJ2-3; a weak D match, TRBD2 (5 bases). The CDR3 has 16 residues. From germline, CDR1 is MNHEY and CDR2 SVGAGI. The V end was cut by 2 bases, the J end by 0 bases, with 12 bases between. The CDR3 DNA sequence: TGTGCCAGCAGTTACGGGCTCCGGGGTAGCACAGATACGCAGTATTTT. Amino acids: CASSYGLRGSTDTQYF.

The chain carries TRBV27 and TRBJ2-3; D might be TRBD2 (6 bases). V lost 8 bases and J 4 bases, leaving 19 bases between the germline ends. The CDR3 covers 15 residues. Germline assignment: CDR1 MNHEY and CDR2 SMNVEV (reference sequence). The chain's CDR3 is CASGTGGAGADTQYF. In DNA, the CDR3 is TGTGCCAGCGGGACTGGCGGGGCCGGGGCAGATACGCAGTATTTT.

This clone came up a few times. The genes are TRBV5-6 and TRBJ2-7; D perhaps matches TRBD1 (5 bases). The V and J ends lost 2 bases and 2 bases respectively, with 8 bases between them. Germline V lookup: CDR1 SGHDT, CDR2 YYEEEE. The length of the CDR3 is 13 residues. The CDR3 bases are TGTGCCAGCAGCTTCCAGGGTACCTACGAGCAGTACTTC. It specifies CASSFQGTYEQYF.

The chain couples TRBV18 to TRBJ1-5, with a possible D match to TRBD1 (5 bases). The CDR3 is made up of 15 amino acids. V dropped 1 base and J dropped 4 bases, with 11 bases sitting between them. Per the germline V gene, CDR1 is KGHSH and CDR2 is LQKENI. In nucleotides, the CDR3 is TGTGCCAGCTCACCACGGGGGGAGGTGAATCAGCCCCAGCATTTT. As protein: CASSPRGEVNQPQHF.

This clone showed up just a few times. This chain uses TRBV10-3 with TRBJ1-2; a possible D gene is TRBD1 (5 bases). Germline V gives CDR1 ENHRY, CDR2 SYGVKD. The V and J ends lost 3 bases and 0 bases respectively, with 11 bases between them. The CDR3 runs 15 residues. The CDR3: CAISDRVGANYGYTF. The CDR3 region has the DNA TGTGCCATCAGTGACAGGGTTGGAGCTAACTATGGCTACACCTTC.

This chain joins TRBV7-9 and TRBJ1-2, with D perhaps matching TRBD1 (5 bases). V was cut by 9 bases and J by 3 bases, with 17 bases left in between. The CDR3 sequence is 14 residues long. Germline V lookup: CDR1 SEHNR, CDR2 FQNEAQ (reference sequence). The CDR3 coding sequence is TGTGCCAGTACTAGGGGCACCAGTGACTATGGCTACACCTTC. It codes for CASTRGTSDYGYTF.

The rearrangement links TRBV7-8 to TRBJ1-1; D might be TRBD1 (5 bases). The germline gives CDR1 SGHVS, CDR2 FQNEAQ. This CDR3 comprises 13 residues. V was clipped by 5 bases and J by 1 base, with 8 bases between them. Written as DNA, the CDR3 is TGTGCCAGCAGCCGAGACAGGAACACTGAAGCTTTCTTT. This encodes CASSRDRNTEAFF.

The V call is TRBV6-6, the J call TRBJ1-3; D not resolved. Trimming left V 5 bases short and J 2 bases short, with 7 bases between. The CDR3 totals 13 residues. Germline-derived CDR1 and CDR2 are MNHNY and SVGAGI (reference sequence). This CDR3 reads CASSTQTGNTIYF. The CDR3 DNA sequence: TGTGCCAGCAGTACACAGACTGGAAACACCATATATTTT.

CDR3 sequence (DNA): TGTGCCAGCAGCTTCCCCCCCAACAGGGGCTACACCTTC. It translates to CASSFPPNRGYTF. This chain links TRBV7-2 with TRBJ1-2; possibly TRBD1 for D (5 bases). Germline values: CDR1 SGHTA, CDR2 FQGNSA. V lost 3 bases and J 8 bases, leaving 13 bases between the germline ends. This CDR3 has 13 residues.

The genes are TRBV10-1 and TRBJ2-7, with D possibly being TRBD1 (6 bases). The CDR3 sequence is 13 residues long. Trimming pared 5 bases from V and 5 bases from J, leaving 13 bases between. CDR1 is WNHNN, CDR2 SYGVQD, per germline (reference sequence). The CDR3 loop reads CASSRTERDEQYF. CDR3 DNA sequence: TGCGCCAGCAGTAGGACAGAACGAGACGAGCAGTACTTC.

The J gene is TRBJ1-3, the V gene TRBV6-6; D not certain. The CDR3 extends over 12 amino acids. CDR1 MNHNY and CDR2 SVGAGI come from the germline V gene (reference sequence). Trimming cost V 5 bases and J 2 bases, with 4 bases left between them. As DNA, the CDR3 is TGTGCCAGCAGTAAAGCTGGAAACACCATATATTTT. Translation: CASSKAGNTIYF.

The chain is built from TRBV11-2 and TRBJ2-7, with D perhaps TRBD2 (5 bases). This CDR3 comprises 14 residues. Trimming pared 2 bases from V and 3 bases from J, leaving 11 bases between. Germline CDR1 and CDR2: SGHAT and FQNNGV. DNA of the CDR3: TGTGCCAGCAGCTTACGCGGAGGTTACTACGAGCAGTACTTC. It specifies CASSLRGGYYEQYF. The whole variable domain, remainder taken from reference TRBV11-2 and TRBJ2-7, is EAGVAQSPRYKIIEKRQSVAFWCNPISGHATLYWYQQILGQGPKLLIQFQNNGVVDDSQLPKDRFSAERLKGVDSTLKIQPAKLEDSAVYLCASSLRGGYYEQYFGPGTRLTVT.